Sequencing of this T cell receptor beta chain was carried out in a study of OX40 agonist ivuxolimab in advanced cancers. Study context: A partial response was reached by three patients: one with hepatocellular carcinoma and two with cutaneous melanoma. Points from the study as a whole: Low clonal expansion, among the lowest seen, marked partial responders at 0.1-3.0 mg/kg. Certain nonresponders additionally had low normalized T-cell clonal expansion.

Deletions cut 0 bases from V and 0 bases from J, with 6 bases between. The CDR3 totals 14 residues. Germline assignment: CDR1 SGHRS and CDR2 YFSETQ. The assay was immunoSEQ multiplex PCR, and TCRdb's table has in-frame clones only and misses some. Of under 20,000 clones listed, about nine tenths are singletons. On this clone: Its antigen is currently unknown.

The sample consisted of CD4+ or CD8+ T cells sorted from blood, taken in a trial of the OX40 agonist ivuxolimab. This chain uses TRBV5-1 with TRBJ1-1, with D unclear. The receptor was isolated from an adult with an advanced solid tumor such as melanoma, head and neck, liver or kidney cancer. The CDR3 protein is CASSLVPLNTEAFF. In DNA, the CDR3 is TGCGCCAGCAGCTTGGTTCCGCTGAACACTGAAGCTTTCTTT.